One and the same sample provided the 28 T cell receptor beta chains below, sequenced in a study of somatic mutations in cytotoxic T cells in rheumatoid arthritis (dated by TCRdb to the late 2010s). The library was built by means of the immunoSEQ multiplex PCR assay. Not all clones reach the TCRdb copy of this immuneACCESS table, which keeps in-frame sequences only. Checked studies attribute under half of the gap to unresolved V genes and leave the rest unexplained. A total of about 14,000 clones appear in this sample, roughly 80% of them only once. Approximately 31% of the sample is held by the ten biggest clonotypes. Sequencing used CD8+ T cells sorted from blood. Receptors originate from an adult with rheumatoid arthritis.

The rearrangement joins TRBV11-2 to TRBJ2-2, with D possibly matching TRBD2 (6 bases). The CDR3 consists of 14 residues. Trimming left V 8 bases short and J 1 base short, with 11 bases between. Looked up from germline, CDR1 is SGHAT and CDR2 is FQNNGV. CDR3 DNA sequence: TGTGCCAGCGGACGGCGGGGGAACACCGGGGAGCTGTTTTTT. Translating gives CASGRRGNTGELFF. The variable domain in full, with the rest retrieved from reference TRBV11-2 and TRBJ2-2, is EAGVAQSPRYKIIEKRQSVAFWCNPISGHATLYWYQQILGQGPKLLIQFQNNGVVDDSQLPKDRFSAERLKGVDSTLKIQPAKLEDSAVYLCASGRRGNTGELFFGEGSRLTVL.

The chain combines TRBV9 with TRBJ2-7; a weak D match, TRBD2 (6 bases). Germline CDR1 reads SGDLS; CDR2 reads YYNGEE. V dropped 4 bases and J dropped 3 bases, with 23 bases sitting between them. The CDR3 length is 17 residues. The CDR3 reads CASSPQSNVGLNYEQYF. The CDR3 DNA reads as TGTGCCAGCAGCCCGCAATCCAACGTGGGACTCAACTACGAGCAGTACTTC.

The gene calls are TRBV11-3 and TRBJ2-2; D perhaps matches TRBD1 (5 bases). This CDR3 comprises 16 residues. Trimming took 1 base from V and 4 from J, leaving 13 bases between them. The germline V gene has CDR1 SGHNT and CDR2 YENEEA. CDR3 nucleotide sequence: TGTGCCAGCAGCTTAGGGACACCGCTTATCACCGGGGAGCTGTTTTTT. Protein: CASSLGTPLITGELFF.

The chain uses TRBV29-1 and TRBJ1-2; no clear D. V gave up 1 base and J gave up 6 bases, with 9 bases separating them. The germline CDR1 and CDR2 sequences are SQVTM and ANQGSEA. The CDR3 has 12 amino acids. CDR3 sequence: CSVEGPGNGYTF. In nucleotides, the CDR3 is TGCAGCGTTGAAGGGCCAGGCAATGGCTACACCTTC.

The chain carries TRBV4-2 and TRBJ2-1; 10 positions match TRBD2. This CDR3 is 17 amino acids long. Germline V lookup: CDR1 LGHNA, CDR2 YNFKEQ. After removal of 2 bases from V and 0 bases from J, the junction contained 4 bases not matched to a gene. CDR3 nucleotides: TGTGCCAGCAGCCAACTGGCTAGCGGGGGCTCCTACAATGAGCAGTTCTTC. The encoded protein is CASSQLASGGSYNEQFF.

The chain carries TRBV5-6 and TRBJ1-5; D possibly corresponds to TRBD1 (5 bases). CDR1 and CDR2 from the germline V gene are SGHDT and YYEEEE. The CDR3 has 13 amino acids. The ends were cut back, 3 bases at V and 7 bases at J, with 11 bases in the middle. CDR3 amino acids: CASSWGGNQPQHF. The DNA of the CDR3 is TGTGCCAGCAGCTGGGGGGGGAACCAGCCCCAGCATTTT.

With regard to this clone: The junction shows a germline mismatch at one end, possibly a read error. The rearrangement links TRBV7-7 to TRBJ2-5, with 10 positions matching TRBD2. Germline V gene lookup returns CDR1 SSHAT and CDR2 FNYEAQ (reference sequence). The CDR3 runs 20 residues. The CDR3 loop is CASSLAPSWGAGGPGETQYF. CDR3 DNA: TGTGCTAGCAGCTTAGCACCGTCCTGGGGAGCGGGAGGGCCTGGAGAGACCCAGTACTTC.

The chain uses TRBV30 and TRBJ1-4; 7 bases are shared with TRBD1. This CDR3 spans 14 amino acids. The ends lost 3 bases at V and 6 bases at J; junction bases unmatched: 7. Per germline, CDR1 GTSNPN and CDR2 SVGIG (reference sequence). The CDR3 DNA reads TGTGCCTGGAGCCTGACAGGGAATGATGAAAAACTGTTTTTT. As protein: CAWSLTGNDEKLFF.

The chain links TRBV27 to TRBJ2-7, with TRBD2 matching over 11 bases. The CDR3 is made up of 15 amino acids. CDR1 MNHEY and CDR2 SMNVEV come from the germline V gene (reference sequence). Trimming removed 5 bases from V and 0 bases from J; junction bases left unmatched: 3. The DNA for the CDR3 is TGTGCCAGCAGTACAACTAGCGGGAGCTCCTACGAGCAGTACTTC. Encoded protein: CASSTTSGSSYEQYF.

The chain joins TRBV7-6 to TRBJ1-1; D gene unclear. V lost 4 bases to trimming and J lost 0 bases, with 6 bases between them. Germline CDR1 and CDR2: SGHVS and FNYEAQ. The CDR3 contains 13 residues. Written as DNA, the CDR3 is TGTGCCAGCAGCTCCGTGATGAACACTGAAGCTTTCTTT. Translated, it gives CASSSVMNTEAFF.

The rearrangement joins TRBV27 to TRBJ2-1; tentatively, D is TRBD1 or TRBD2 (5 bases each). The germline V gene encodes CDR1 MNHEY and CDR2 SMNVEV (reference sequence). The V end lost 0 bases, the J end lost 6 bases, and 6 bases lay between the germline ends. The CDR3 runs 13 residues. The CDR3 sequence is CASSLSGRNEQFF. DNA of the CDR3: TGTGCCAGCAGTTTATCGGGACGCAATGAGCAGTTCTTC.

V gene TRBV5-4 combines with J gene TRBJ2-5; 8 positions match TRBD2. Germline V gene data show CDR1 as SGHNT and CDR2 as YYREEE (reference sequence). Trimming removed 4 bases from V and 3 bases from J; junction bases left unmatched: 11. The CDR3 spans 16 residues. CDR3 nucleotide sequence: TGTGCCAGCAGCCCTCGGGCTAGCGGGCAGAAAGAGACCCAGTACTTC. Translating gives CASSPRASGQKETQYF.

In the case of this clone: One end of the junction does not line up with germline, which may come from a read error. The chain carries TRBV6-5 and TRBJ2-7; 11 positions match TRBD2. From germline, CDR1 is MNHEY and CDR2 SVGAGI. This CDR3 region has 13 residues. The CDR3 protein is CASPSTSGTAPTF. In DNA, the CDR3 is TGTGCCAGCCCATCGACTAGCGGGACTGCCCCGACCTTC.

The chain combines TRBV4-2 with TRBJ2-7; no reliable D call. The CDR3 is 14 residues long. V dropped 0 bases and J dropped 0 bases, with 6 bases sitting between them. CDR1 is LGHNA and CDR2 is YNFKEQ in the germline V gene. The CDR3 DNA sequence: TGTGCCAGCAGCCAAGACTACGGCTCCTACGAGCAGTACTTC. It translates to CASSQDYGSYEQYF.

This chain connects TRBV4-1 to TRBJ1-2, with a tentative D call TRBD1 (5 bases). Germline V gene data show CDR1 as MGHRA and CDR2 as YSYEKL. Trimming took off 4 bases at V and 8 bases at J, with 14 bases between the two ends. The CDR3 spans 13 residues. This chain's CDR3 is CASSPGGSRGYTF. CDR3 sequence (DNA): TGCGCCAGCAGCCCCGGGGGGTCGAGGGGCTACACCTTC.

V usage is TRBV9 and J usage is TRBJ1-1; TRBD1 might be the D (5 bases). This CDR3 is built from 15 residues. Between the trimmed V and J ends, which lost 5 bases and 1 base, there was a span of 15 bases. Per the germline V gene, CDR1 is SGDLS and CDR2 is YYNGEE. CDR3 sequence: CASRAGFSGNTEAFF. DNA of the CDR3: TGTGCCAGCAGAGCAGGGTTCTCTGGGAACACTGAAGCTTTCTTT.

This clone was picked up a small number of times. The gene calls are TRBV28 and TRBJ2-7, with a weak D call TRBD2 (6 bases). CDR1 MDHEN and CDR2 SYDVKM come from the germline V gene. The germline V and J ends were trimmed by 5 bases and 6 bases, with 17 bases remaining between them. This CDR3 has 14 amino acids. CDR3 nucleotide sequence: TGTGCCAGCAGTCCAACGGGGGAGAGCAGCGAGCAGTACTTC. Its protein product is CASSPTGESSEQYF.

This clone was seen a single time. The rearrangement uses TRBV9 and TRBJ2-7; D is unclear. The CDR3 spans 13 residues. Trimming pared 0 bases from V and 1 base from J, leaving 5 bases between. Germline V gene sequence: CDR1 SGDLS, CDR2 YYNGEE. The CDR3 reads CASSVDGSYEQYF. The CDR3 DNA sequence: TGTGCCAGCAGCGTAGACGGATCCTACGAGCAGTACTTC.

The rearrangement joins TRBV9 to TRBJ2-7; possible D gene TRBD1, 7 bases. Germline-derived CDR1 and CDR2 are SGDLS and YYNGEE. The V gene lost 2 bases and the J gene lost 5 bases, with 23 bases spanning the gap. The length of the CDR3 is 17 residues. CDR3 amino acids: CASSVGGMGQRLDEQYF. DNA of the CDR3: TGTGCCAGCAGCGTGGGGGGTATGGGACAGAGGTTGGACGAGCAGTACTTC.

This chain's CDR3 is CASTKVGTALTGELFF. As DNA, the CDR3 is TGTGCCAGCACCAAGGTTGGGACAGCCCTTACCGGGGAGCTGTTTTTT. V is TRBV2 and J is TRBJ2-2, with 7 bases matching TRBD1. Trimming removed 7 bases from V and 5 bases from J; junction bases left unmatched: 13. CDR1 is SNHLY, CDR2 FYNNEI, per germline. The CDR3 is 16 amino acids. The full variable domain, rest sourced from reference TRBV2 and TRBJ2-2, is EPEVTQTPSHQVTQMGQEVILRCVPISNHLYFYWYRQILGQKVEFLVSFYNNEISEKSEIFDDQFSVERPDGSNFTLKIRSTKLEDSAMYFCASTKVGTALTGELFFGEGSRLTVL.

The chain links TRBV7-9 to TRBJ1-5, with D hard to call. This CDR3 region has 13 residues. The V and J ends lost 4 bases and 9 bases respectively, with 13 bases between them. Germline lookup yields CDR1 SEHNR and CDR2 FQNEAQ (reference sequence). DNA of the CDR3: TGTGCCAGCAGCTCAGGAGGGTTGAGGCCCCAGCATTTT. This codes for CASSSGGLRPQHF.

CDR3 amino acids: CSVGRGGETQYF. Here the CDR3 DNA reads TGCAGCGTTGGTAGGGGTGGGGAGACCCAGTACTTC. The chain has TRBV29-1 and TRBJ2-5, with D possibly TRBD1 on 5 matching bases. CDR1 and CDR2 from the germline V gene are SQVTM and ANQGSEA. The CDR3 consists of 12 residues. The ends were cut back, 4 bases at V and 5 bases at J, with 11 bases in the middle.

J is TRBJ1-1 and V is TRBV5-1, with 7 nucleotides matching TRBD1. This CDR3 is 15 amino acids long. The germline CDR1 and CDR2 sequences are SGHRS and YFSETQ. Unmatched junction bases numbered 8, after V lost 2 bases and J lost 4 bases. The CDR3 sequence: CASSFYTGVGTEAFF. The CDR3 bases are TGCGCCAGCAGCTTCTATACAGGGGTTGGCACTGAAGCTTTCTTT.

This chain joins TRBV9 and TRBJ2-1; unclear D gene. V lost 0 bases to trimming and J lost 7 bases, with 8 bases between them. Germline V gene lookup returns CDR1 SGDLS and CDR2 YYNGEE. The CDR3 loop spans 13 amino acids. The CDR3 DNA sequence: TGTGCCAGCAGCGTAGCTACTTCTAATGAGCAGTTCTTC. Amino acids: CASSVATSNEQFF. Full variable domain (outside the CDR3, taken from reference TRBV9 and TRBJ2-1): DSGVTQTPKHLITATGQRVTLRCSPRSGDLSVYWYQQSLDQGLQFLIQYYNGEERAKGNILERFSAQQFPDLHSELNLSSLELGDSALYFCASSVATSNEQFFGPGTRLTVL.

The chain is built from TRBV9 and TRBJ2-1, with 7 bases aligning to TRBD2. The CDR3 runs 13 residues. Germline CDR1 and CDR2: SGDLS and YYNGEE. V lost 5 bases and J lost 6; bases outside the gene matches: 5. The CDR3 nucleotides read TGTGCCAGCAGGGGAGGGGAGTCCAATGAGCAGTTCTTC. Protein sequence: CASRGGESNEQFF.

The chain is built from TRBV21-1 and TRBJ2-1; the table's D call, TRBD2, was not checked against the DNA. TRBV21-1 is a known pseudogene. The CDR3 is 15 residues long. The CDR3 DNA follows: TGTGCCAGCAGCAAAAAGACTAGCGCCTTCAATGAGCAGTTCTTC. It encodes CASSKKTSAFNEQFF.

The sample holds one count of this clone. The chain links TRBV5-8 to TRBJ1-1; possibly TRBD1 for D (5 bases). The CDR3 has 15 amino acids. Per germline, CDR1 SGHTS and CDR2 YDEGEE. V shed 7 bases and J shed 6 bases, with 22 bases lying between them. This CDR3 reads CASDRQLTLEAEAFF. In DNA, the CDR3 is TGTGCCAGCGACCGACAGCTTACGTTAGAGGCTGAAGCTTTCTTT.

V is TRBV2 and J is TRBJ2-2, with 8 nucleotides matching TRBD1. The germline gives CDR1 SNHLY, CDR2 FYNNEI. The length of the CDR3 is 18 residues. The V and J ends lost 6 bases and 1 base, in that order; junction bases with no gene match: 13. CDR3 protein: CASRQELDRGQNTGELFF. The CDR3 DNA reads TGTGCCAGCAGGCAAGAACTCGACAGGGGTCAGAACACCGGGGAGCTGTTTTTT.